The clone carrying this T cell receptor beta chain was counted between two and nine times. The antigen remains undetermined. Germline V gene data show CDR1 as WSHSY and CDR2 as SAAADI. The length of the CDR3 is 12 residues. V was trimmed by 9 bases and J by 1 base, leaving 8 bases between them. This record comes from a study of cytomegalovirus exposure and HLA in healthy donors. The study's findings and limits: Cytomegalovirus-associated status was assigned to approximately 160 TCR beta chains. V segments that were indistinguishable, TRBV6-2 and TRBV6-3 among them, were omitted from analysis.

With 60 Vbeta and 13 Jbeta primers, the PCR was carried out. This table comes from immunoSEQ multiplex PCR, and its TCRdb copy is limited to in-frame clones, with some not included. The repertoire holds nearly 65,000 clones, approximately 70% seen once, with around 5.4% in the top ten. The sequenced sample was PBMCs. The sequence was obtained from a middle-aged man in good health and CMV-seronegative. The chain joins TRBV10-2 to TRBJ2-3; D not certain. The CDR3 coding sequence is TGCGCCAGTTCCCTAGGCACAGATACGCAGTATTTT. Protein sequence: CASSLGTDTQYF.